Below are 31 T cell receptor beta chains sequenced from a single sample in a study of T cells in Graves' hyperthyroidism and ophthalmopathy. Regions amplified from RNA transcripts were the TCR beta CDR3 regions. RT-PCR in the first round (using the HTBI primer set) targeted the TCR CDR3. TCRdb re-called the multiplex PCR reads with MiXCR, one entry per CDR3 protein. The profile shows roughly 570,000 distinct CDR3 sequences, 15% to 19% of them singletons. The sequenced sample was blood. The origin of the receptors is a woman aged 30 to 39 with Graves' hyperthyroidism.

On this clonotype itself: Mismatch with germline at one junction end may stem from a read error. This chain uses TRBV19 with TRBJ2-2, with TRBD1 matching 7 bases. The CDR3 consists of 13 residues. Germline V gene lookup returns CDR1 LNHDA and CDR2 SQIVND (reference sequence). The CDR3 loop is CASIRGRTGEPFF. CDR3 sequence (DNA): TGTGCCAGTATAAGGGGGCGCACCGGGGAGCCGTTTTTT.

This clonotype was picked up many times. The chain links TRBV12-3 or TRBV12-4 to TRBJ2-3; D ambiguous. V was shortened by 5 bases and J by 4 bases, with 7 bases between the two germline ends. The CDR3 totals 12 residues. The CDR3 region is CASSPPPDTQYF. The CDR3 DNA is TGTGCCAGCAGTCCCCCCCCAGATACGCAGTATTTT.

In its sample, this clonotype was seen many times. This chain joins TRBV12-3 or TRBV12-4 and TRBJ2-7, with 9 nucleotides matching TRBD1. The CDR3 consists of 16 residues. The J segment lost 1 base and the V segment lost 6 bases, leaving 10 bases of the junction unmatched. The DNA for the CDR3 is TGTGCCAGCAGCAAGACCCCGACAGGGGGATCCTACGAGCAGTACTTC. It is translated as CASSKTPTGGSYEQYF.

This clonotype has a count of ten or more. The chain joins TRBV20-1 to TRBJ2-7, with D maybe TRBD2 (5 bases). Trimming removed 6 bases from V and 3 bases from J, with 24 bases in between. This CDR3 region has 16 residues. The germline CDR1 and CDR2 sequences are DFQATT and SNEGSKA (reference sequence). The CDR3 DNA reads as TGCAGTGCCCACCCATATGGTGGAGGATCGTACTACGAGCAGTACTTC. The encoded protein is CSAHPYGGGSYYEQYF.

In its sample, this clonotype was seen many times. The chain is built from TRBV5-1 and TRBJ2-7; the match to TRBD1 covers 9 bases. The V gene's germline CDR1 is SGHRS and CDR2 YFSETQ. This CDR3 has 16 amino acids. After removal of 4 bases from V and 4 bases from J, the junction contained 12 bases not matched to a gene. Here the CDR3 DNA reads TGCGCCAGCAGCGCGACCCGGGACAGGGCTAGGTACGAGCAGTACTTC. The encoded protein is CASSATRDRARYEQYF.

This clonotype was observed at least ten times. J is TRBJ1-5 and V is TRBV28; D uncertain. Trimming shortened V by 3 bases and J by 3 bases, and 15 bases separated the two germline ends. The CDR3 contains 16 residues. Germline values: CDR1 MDHEN, CDR2 SYDVKM. CDR3 in DNA: TGTGCCAGCAGTTTCCCCGGTCAGGAGCCCAATCAGCCCCAGCATTTT. Amino acids: CASSFPGQEPNQPQHF.

This rearrangement joins TRBV20-1 to TRBJ2-7; 9 bases match TRBD2. The CDR3 sequence is 13 residues long. CDR1 and CDR2 from the germline V gene are DFQATT and SNEGSKA (reference sequence). After removal of 6 bases from V and 5 bases from J, the junction contained 8 bases not matched to a gene. In nucleotides, the CDR3 is TGCAGTGCGACCTGGCGACTAGCGGACGAGCAGTACTTC. It encodes CSATWRLADEQYF.

In its sample, this clonotype was seen a few times. J is TRBJ2-3 and V is TRBV7-9, with TRBD2 matching over 7 bases. J lost 14 bases, V lost 3 bases, and 11 bases had no gene match. Germline CDR1 and CDR2: SEHNR and FQNEAQ (reference sequence). The CDR3 loop spans 13 amino acids. In DNA form, the CDR3 reads TGTGCCAGCAGCTTTCAAACTAGCGAATTGATGTATTTT. Translated: CASSFQTSELMYF.

The chain joins TRBV12-3 or TRBV12-4 to TRBJ2-5; 8 bases match TRBD2. CDR3 length: 14 amino acids. J was trimmed by 5 bases and V by 4 bases; bases with no gene match: 6. The CDR3 nucleotides are TGTGCCAGCAGTTCCGGGACTAGAAGGGAGACCCAGTACTTC. This codes for CASSSGTRRETQYF.

This clonotype has just a few counts. A junction boundary mismatches the germline segment, possibly from a read error. The rearrangement uses TRBV18 and TRBJ2-7; TRBD1 agrees at 8 bases. The CDR3 sequence is 14 residues long. The germline CDR1 and CDR2 sequences are KGHSH and LQKENI. The chain's CDR3 is CASPPPGQGASQYF. DNA of the CDR3: TGTGCCAGCCCACCACCCGGACAGGGAGCTTCGCAGTACTTC.

This clonotype was counted at least ten times. The rearrangement joins TRBV6-1 to TRBJ2-7, with TRBD1 as a possible D gene (6 bases). This CDR3 is built from 15 residues. Between the trimmed V and J ends, which lost 6 bases and 0 bases, there was a span of 15 bases. Germline CDR1 is MNHNS and CDR2 is SASEGT. The CDR3 DNA follows: TGTGCCAGCAGGGGGTCTCAGGGGCACTCCTACGAGCAGTACTTC. Protein: CASRGSQGHSYEQYF.

This clonotype has at least ten counts. The chain employs TRBV11-1 and TRBJ2-1, with 16 bases fitting TRBD2. V lost 5 bases and J lost 10; bases outside the gene matches: 8. The germline V gene has CDR1 SGHAT and CDR2 FQDESV (reference sequence). This CDR3 is 16 amino acids long. This CDR3 is CASSRRGTSGRGEQFF. The CDR3 DNA sequence: TGTGCCAGCAGCCGGCGGGGGACTAGCGGGAGGGGAGAGCAGTTCTTC.

V usage is TRBV6-6 and J usage is TRBJ2-7; 7 positions match TRBD1. Germline CDR1 and CDR2: MNHNY and SVGAGI (reference sequence). The CDR3 is made up of 14 amino acids. The junction had 4 bases not matched to a gene; V was cut back by 0 bases and J by 5 bases. CDR3 in DNA: TGTGCCAGCAGTTACTCGCGACAGGGACACGAGCAGTACTTC. Translating it yields CASSYSRQGHEQYF.

The chain couples TRBV24-1 to TRBJ2-3, with a weak D call TRBD1 (5 bases). The CDR3 loop spans 16 amino acids. The V end was cut by 4 bases, the J end by 3 bases, with 16 bases between. CDR1 and CDR2 (germline): KGHDR, SFDVKD. The CDR3 spells CATSDPQASRTDTQYF. The CDR3, as DNA: TGTGCCACCAGTGACCCACAGGCCTCGAGGACAGATACGCAGTATTTT.

This clonotype was counted a few times. Germline is not matched at one junction end, which may reflect a read error. The chain uses TRBV10-3 and TRBJ2-3; tentatively, D is TRBD2 (5 bases). The CDR3 covers 16 residues. Germline CDR1 ENHRY, CDR2 SYGVKD. The CDR3 here is CAISESGPSSTDMQYF. In DNA, the CDR3 is TGTGCCATCAGTGAGTCTGGGCCCTCTAGCACAGATATGCAGTATTTT.

About this clonotype: This clone may be a read error of a much larger clone one base away. The chain recombines TRBV7-9 with TRBJ2-7, with D perhaps being TRBD1 or TRBD2 (5 bases each). The CDR3 extends over 14 amino acids. CDR1 and CDR2 from the germline V gene are SEHNR and FQNEAQ (reference sequence). The V end lost 6 bases, the J end lost 3 bases, and 15 bases lay between the germline ends. CDR3 amino acids: CASSAPGRIYEQYF. CDR3 in DNA: TGTGCCAGCAGTGCCCCGGGACGGATCTACGAGCAGTACTTC.

Written as DNA, the CDR3 is TGTGCCAGTAGTATTAGGATCGGGGGCACAGATACGCAGTATTTT. It yields the protein CASSIRIGGTDTQYF. V and J are TRBV19 and TRBJ2-3, with a possible D match to TRBD2 (5 bases). Germline V gene lookup returns CDR1 LNHDA and CDR2 SQIVND (reference sequence). This CDR3 region has 15 residues. V was trimmed by 3 bases and J by 1 base, leaving 11 bases between them.

The sample holds many counts of this clonotype. This chain links TRBV10-3 with TRBJ1-1; possible D gene TRBD1, 5 bases. The V end was cut by 0 bases, the J end by 6 bases, with 20 bases between. The length of the CDR3 is 17 residues. The germline gives CDR1 ENHRY, CDR2 SYGVKD. CDR3 sequence reads: CAISESKSGGVGSEAFF. The CDR3 region has the DNA TGTGCCATCAGTGAGTCCAAGTCCGGGGGTGTCGGCTCTGAAGCTTTCTTT.

V gene TRBV5-4 combines with J gene TRBJ2-5; no firm D call. Germline loops: CDR1 SGHNT, CDR2 YYREEE (reference sequence). V lost 0 bases, J lost 5 bases, and 11 bases lay in between. The CDR3 consists of 14 residues. This chain's CDR3 is CASSLVTQDETQYF. The CDR3 DNA is TGTGCCAGCAGCTTGGTAACGCAGGATGAGACCCAGTACTTC.

This clonotype has a count of ten or more. V usage is TRBV5-1 and J usage is TRBJ2-1; 8 bases match TRBD1. The CDR3 runs 13 residues. The germline gives CDR1 SGHRS, CDR2 YFSETQ. The trim removed 1 base at V and 10 bases at J, leaving 4 bases unmatched. The CDR3 DNA reads as TGCGCCAGCAGCTTGCTCCGGGACAGGGAGCAGTTCTTC. Residues: CASSLLRDREQFF.

Many counts were recorded for this clonotype. J is TRBJ2-2 and V is TRBV30, with D uncertain. V was cut by 5 bases and J by 6 bases, with 13 bases left in between. Germline V gene lookup returns CDR1 GTSNPN and CDR2 SVGIG (reference sequence). The CDR3 runs 13 residues. The CDR3 nucleotides are TGTGCCTGGGTTCCCCTCGGCGCCGGGGAGCTGTTTTTT. Residues: CAWVPLGAGELFF. The whole variable domain, remainder taken from reference TRBV30 and TRBJ2-2, is SQTIHQWPATLVQPVGSPLSLECTVEGTSNPNLYWYRQAAGRGLQLLFYSVGIGQISSEVPQNLSASRPQDRQFILSSKKLLLSDSGFYLCAWVPLGAGELFFGEGSRLTVL.

This clonotype was recorded many times. The rearrangement uses TRBV6-1 and TRBJ2-7; D not certain. Per germline, CDR1 MNHNS and CDR2 SASEGT. This CDR3 spans 13 amino acids. Trimming left V 5 bases short and J 6 bases short, with 14 bases between. The CDR3 sequence: CASSLDKPPEQYF. CDR3 DNA sequence: TGTGCCAGCAGTCTTGACAAACCCCCCGAGCAGTACTTC.

The rearrangement uses TRBV20-1 and TRBJ2-7, with 9 bases that match TRBD2. Germline CDR1 and CDR2: DFQATT and SNEGSKA (reference sequence). V gave up 3 bases and J gave up 1 base; unmatched junction bases: 13. The CDR3 contains 17 residues. CDR3 sequence (DNA): TGCAGTGCTAGCTCCCCCCGGGGGCTAGCGGGGTCCTACGAGCAGTACTTC. Its translation is CSASSPRGLAGSYEQYF.

This clonotype was observed many times. The chain recombines TRBV28 with TRBJ2-3; 11 nucleotides match TRBD1. V lost 2 bases, J lost 4 bases, and 2 bases stayed unmatched. The CDR3 totals 15 residues. Per the germline V gene, CDR1 is MDHEN and CDR2 is SYDVKM. CDR3 protein: CASSLGGQGADTQYF. The CDR3 region has the DNA TGTGCCAGCAGTTTAGGGGGACAGGGGGCAGATACGCAGTATTTT.

This clonotype was counted many times. The chain uses TRBV5-1 and TRBJ1-2, with 8 bases lining up with TRBD1. The CDR3 spans 15 residues. Trimming took 4 bases from V and 3 from J; bases not matched to a gene: 8. CDR1 is SGHRS and CDR2 is YFSETQ in the germline V gene. The CDR3 loop is CASSTETGADYGYTF. In DNA, the CDR3 is TGCGCCAGCAGCACCGAGACAGGGGCGGACTATGGCTACACCTTC.

This clonotype occurred a few times. The chain carries TRBV29-1 and TRBJ2-3; 9 bases fit TRBD2. Germline CDR1 is SQVTM and CDR2 is ANQGSEA. The CDR3 has 16 residues. V lost 1 base and J lost 1; bases outside the gene matches: 6. CDR3 bases: TGCAGCGTTGAAGTTGGGCGGACTAGCGGCACAGATACGCAGTATTTT. This encodes CSVEVGRTSGTDTQYF.

V gene TRBV7-2 combines with J gene TRBJ2-1; D uncertain. The CDR3 is made up of 12 amino acids. Trimming removed 5 bases from V and 6 bases from J, with 8 bases in between. The germline V gene has CDR1 SGHTA and CDR2 FQGNSA. This chain's CDR3 is CASSPHPNEQFF. CDR3 DNA sequence: TGTGCCAGCAGCCCTCACCCCAATGAGCAGTTCTTC.

This clonotype was counted at least ten times. V is TRBV6-1 and J is TRBJ2-1, with 11 bases fitting TRBD2. Germline V gives CDR1 MNHNS, CDR2 SASEGT. Trimming at V came to 5 bases and at J to 3 bases, leaving 3 bases not matched to a gene. The CDR3 spans 15 residues. The DNA of the CDR3 is TGTGCCAGCAGTCCAACTAGCGGGAGCTACAATGAGCAGTTCTTC. It specifies CASSPTSGSYNEQFF.

This clonotype was seen a few times. The chain links TRBV7-2 to TRBJ1-2; 10 bases match TRBD1. The CDR3 runs 15 residues. V was clipped by 5 bases and J by 4 bases; unmatched bases: 7. CDR1 SGHTA and CDR2 FQGNSA come from the germline V gene. The CDR3 spells CASSPDRGHGYGYTF. CDR3 nucleotide sequence: TGTGCCAGCAGCCCCGACAGGGGGCACGGCTATGGCTACACCTTC.

In this sample, this clonotype turned up many times. The CDR3, as DNA: TGTGCCTGGAGTCTGCGGGTCACTAGCGGAGAATACAATGAGCAGTTCTTC. It codes for CAWSLRVTSGEYNEQFF. The chain employs TRBV30 and TRBJ2-1, with 8 bases identical to TRBD2. The CDR3 length is 17 residues. Trimming removed 2 bases from V and 4 bases from J; junction bases left unmatched: 13. Germline V CDR1 and CDR2: GTSNPN, SVGIG (reference sequence).

This clonotype was picked up a small number of times. The V gene is TRBV6-2 or TRBV6-3, the J gene TRBJ2-7; D remains unclear. From germline, CDR1 is MNHEY and CDR2 SVGEGT. V lost 6 bases and J 2 bases, leaving 14 bases between the germline ends. The length of the CDR3 is 14 residues. The CDR3, as DNA: TGTGCCAGCAGCCCCACAGACCTCGCCTACGAGCAGTACTTC. Residues: CASSPTDLAYEQYF.